The rows below give T cell receptor beta chains drawn from one sample of a study of spatial heterogeneity in lung cancer. TCRdb reprocessed the 5' RACE reads via MiXCR and lists one record per CDR3 protein. This repertoire shows some 4,700 distinct CDR3 sequences, 3.9% found once; its top ten account for around 20%. The sequencing used lung tumor tissue, collected at surgery. The receptors were gathered from a female donor with early-stage non-small cell lung cancer. Both conserved end residues are part of each CDR3. D genes are given only for firm matches.

TRBD2 | TRBJ2-7 | TRBV3-1 | CASSQGLAADYEQYF
- | TRBJ1-2 | TRBV28 | CASSFPPGAEGYGYTF
- | TRBJ2-7 | TRBV5-1 | CASSLQFPDEQYF
TRBD1 | TRBJ2-7 | TRBV7-2 | CASSPALGQGGGEQYF
TRBD2 | TRBJ2-1 | TRBV28 | CASSSRGLGGNEQFF
- | TRBJ2-1 | TRBV20-1 | CSADPQNSYNEQFF
- | TRBJ2-3 | TRBV6-1 | CASSVEDHTDTQYF
- | TRBJ1-2 | TRBV29-1 | CSVEQGLNYGYTF
- | TRBJ2-7 | TRBV5-1 | CASSSTIPEGEQYF
- | TRBJ2-4 | TRBV19 | CASSIWDSLGRNIQYF
TRBD1 | TRBJ2-7 | TRBV27 | CASSFGDSSYEQYF
- | TRBJ2-7 | TRBV29-1 | CSVKSVGASSSYEQYF
TRBD2 | TRBJ2-1 | TRBV29-1 | CSVVREESYNEQFF
- | TRBJ1-6 | TRBV7-6 | CASSPSANSPLHF
- | TRBJ1-2 | TRBV6-1 | CASTPRQERGYHF
TRBD2 | TRBJ2-1 | TRBV2 | CASRASSGGRNEQFF
- | TRBJ2-2 | TRBV12-3/TRBV12-4 | CASSLLIGELFF
- | TRBJ2-1 | TRBV12-3/TRBV12-4 | CASSKEDQPTNEQFF
- | TRBJ2-7 | TRBV10-3 | CAISERGTQYEQYF
- | TRBJ2-5 | TRBV4-1 | CASSPRGEGGETQYF
- | TRBJ1-4 | TRBV19 | CASSSGELFF
TRBD2 | TRBJ2-1 | TRBV12-3/TRBV12-4 | CASKFAGGFGNEQFF
TRBD2 | TRBJ2-3 | TRBV7-7 | CASSRLSGGTDTQYF
- | TRBJ1-1 | TRBV6-6 | CASRTPAAGALNTEAFF
TRBD1 | TRBJ1-4 | TRBV25-1 | CASSERQGATNEKLFF
TRBD2 | TRBJ2-1 | TRBV3-1 | CASSQRELAANEQFF
- | TRBJ2-3 | TRBV20-1 | CSARDPVTDTQYF
TRBD2 | TRBJ2-7 | TRBV5-1 | CASSLNMGGIYEQYF
TRBD1 | TRBJ1-1 | TRBV7-9 | CASSPRDSSNTEAFF
TRBD1 | TRBJ1-1 | TRBV4-1 | CASSAGQGNTEAFF
- | TRBJ1-1 | TRBV28 | CASSLGGEAFF
TRBD2 | TRBJ2-3 | TRBV6-6 | CASSGLAGGRTDTQYF
- | TRBJ1-1 | TRBV3-1 | CASSQERQGVLLSPEAFF
TRBD1 | TRBJ1-5 | TRBV3-1 | CASSQFGTAQPQHF
- | TRBJ1-4 | TRBV19 | CAPMWRSFNEKLFF
TRBD2 | TRBJ2-3 | TRBV20-1 | CSASLAGGLWGTQYF
TRBD2 | TRBJ2-5 | TRBV9 | CASSALAGLETQYF
- | TRBJ1-5 | TRBV2 | CASSEPPYTSQAYNQPQHF
- | TRBJ1-1 | TRBV10-3 | CAISEFGGNTEAFF
- | TRBJ2-1 | TRBV6-5 | CASSYVGAEQFF
- | TRBJ2-7 | TRBV7-3 | CASSSRREYEQYF
TRBD2 | TRBJ2-7 | TRBV4-1 | CASSQEPPTSGPYEQYF
TRBD2 | TRBJ2-2 | TRBV20-1 | CSARRTSVKNTGELFF
- | TRBJ2-7 | TRBV12-3/TRBV12-4 | CASSLGVGEQYF
TRBD1 | TRBJ2-5 | TRBV9 | CASSPGQGPQETQYF